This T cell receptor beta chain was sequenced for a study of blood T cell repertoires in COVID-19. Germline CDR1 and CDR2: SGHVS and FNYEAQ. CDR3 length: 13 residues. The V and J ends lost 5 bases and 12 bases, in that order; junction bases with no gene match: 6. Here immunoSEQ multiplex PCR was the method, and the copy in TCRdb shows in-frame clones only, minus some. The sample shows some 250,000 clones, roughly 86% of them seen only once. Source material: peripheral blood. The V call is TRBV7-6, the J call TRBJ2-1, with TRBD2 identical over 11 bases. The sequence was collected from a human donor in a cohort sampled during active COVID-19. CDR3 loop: CASSLPTSGRQFF. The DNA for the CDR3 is TGTGCCAGCAGCCTCCCCACTAGCGGGAGGCAGTTCTTC.